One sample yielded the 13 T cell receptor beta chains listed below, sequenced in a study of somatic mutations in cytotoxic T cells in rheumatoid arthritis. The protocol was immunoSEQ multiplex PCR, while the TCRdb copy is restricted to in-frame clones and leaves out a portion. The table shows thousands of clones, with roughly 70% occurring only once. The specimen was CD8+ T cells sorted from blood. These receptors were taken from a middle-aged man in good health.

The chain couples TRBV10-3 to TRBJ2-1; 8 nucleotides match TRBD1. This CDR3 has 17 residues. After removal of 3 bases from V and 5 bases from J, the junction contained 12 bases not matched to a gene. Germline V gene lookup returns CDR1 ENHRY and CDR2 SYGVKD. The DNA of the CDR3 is TGTGCCATCAGTGACTCCTCCCCGGACAGGGTGAACAATGAGCAGTTCTTC. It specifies CAISDSSPDRVNNEQFF.

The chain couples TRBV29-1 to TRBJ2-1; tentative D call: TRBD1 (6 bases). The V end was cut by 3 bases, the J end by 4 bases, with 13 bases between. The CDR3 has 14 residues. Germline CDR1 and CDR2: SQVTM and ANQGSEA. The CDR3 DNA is TGCAGCGTTGAGGACAGTCGAGGATACAATGAGCAGTTCTTC. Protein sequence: CSVEDSRGYNEQFF.

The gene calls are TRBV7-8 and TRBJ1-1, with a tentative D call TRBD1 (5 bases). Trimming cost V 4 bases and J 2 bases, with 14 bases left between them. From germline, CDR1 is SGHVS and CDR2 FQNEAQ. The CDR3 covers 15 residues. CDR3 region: CASSSGSGINTEAFF. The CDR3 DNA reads TGTGCCAGCAGCTCAGGGTCGGGGATTAACACTGAAGCTTTCTTT.

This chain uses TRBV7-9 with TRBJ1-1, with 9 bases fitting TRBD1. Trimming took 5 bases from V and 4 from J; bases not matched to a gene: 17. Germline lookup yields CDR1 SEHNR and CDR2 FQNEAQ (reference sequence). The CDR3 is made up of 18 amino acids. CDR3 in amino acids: CASSPGGDRAPGATEAFF. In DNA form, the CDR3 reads TGTGCCAGCAGCCCAGGAGGGGACAGGGCTCCGGGGGCCACTGAAGCTTTCTTT.

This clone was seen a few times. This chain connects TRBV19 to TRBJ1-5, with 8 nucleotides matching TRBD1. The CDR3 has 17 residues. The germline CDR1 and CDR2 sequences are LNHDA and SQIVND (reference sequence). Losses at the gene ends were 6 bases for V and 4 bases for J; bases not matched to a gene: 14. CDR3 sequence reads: CASSSPGQERHNQPQHF. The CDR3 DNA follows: TGTGCCAGTAGCTCTCCGGGACAGGAGAGGCATAATCAGCCCCAGCATTTT.

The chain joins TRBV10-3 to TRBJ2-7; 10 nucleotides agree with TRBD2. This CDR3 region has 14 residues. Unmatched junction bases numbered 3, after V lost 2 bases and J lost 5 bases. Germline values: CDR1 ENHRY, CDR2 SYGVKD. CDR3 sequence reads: CAISEPSGSNEQYF. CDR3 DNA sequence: TGTGCCATCAGTGAGCCTAGCGGGAGCAACGAGCAGTACTTC.

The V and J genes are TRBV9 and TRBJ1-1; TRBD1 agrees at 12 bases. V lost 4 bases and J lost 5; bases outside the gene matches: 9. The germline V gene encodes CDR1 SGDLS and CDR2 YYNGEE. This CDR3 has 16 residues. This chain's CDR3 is CASSPGTGGGRTEAFF. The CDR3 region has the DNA TGTGCCAGCAGCCCGGGGACAGGGGGCGGTCGGACTGAAGCTTTCTTT. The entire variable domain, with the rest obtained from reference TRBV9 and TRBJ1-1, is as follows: DSGVTQTPKHLITATGQRVTLRCSPRSGDLSVYWYQQSLDQGLQFLIQYYNGEERAKGNILERFSAQQFPDLHSELNLSSLELGDSALYFCASSPGTGGGRTEAFFGQGTRLTVV.

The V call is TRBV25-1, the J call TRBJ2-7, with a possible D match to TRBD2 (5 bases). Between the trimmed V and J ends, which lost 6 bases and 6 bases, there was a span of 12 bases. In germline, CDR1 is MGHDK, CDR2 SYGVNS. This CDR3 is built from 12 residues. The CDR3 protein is CASSTGTCEQYF. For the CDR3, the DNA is TGTGCCAGCAGCACGGGAACCTGCGAGCAGTACTTC.

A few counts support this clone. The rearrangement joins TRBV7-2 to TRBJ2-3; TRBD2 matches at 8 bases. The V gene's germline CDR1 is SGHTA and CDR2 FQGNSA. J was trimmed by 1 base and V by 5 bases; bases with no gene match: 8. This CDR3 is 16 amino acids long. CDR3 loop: CASSQAAGARTDTQYF. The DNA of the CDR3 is TGTGCCAGCAGCCAAGCAGCGGGAGCCCGCACAGATACGCAGTATTTT.

The CDR3 DNA follows: TGTGCCAGCAGTTTCCGTCAGGATTATGGAAACACCATATATTTT. It encodes CASSFRQDYGNTIYF. The chain is built from TRBV5-5 and TRBJ1-3; D is ambiguous. With 5 bases removed from V and 3 bases from J, the gap between germline ends came to 15 bases. CDR3 length: 15 residues. CDR1 and CDR2 from the germline V gene are SGHKS and YYEKEE (reference sequence).

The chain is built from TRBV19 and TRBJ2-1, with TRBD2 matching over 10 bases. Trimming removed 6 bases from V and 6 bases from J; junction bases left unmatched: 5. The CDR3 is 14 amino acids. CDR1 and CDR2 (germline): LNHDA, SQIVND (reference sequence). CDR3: CASRGTSAFNEQFF. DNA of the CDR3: TGTGCCAGTAGGGGGACTAGCGCGTTCAATGAGCAGTTCTTC.

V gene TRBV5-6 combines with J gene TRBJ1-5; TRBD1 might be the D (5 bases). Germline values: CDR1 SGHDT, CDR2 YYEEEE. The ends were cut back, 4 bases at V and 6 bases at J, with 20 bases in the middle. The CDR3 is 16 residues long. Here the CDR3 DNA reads TGTGCCAGCAGCCGCCCGGGACCTGTCCGCACTCAGCCCCAGCATTTT. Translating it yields CASSRPGPVRTQPQHF.

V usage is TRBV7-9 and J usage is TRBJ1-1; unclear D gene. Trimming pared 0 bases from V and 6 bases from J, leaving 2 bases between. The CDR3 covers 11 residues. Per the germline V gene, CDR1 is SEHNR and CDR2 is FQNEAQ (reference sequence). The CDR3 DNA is TGTGCCAGCAGCTTAGCGCCTGAAGCTTTCTTT. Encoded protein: CASSLAPEAFF.